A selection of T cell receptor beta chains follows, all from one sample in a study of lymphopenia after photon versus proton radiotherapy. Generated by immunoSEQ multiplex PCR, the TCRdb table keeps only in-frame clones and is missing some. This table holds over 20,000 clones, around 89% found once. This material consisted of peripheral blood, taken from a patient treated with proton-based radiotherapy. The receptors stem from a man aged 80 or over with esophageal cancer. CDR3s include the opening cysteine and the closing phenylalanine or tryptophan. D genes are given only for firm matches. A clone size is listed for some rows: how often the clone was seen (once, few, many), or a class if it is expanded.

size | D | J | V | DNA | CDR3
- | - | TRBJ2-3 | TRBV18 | TGTGCCAGCTCACTTAATACAGGGAGAGCTAGCACAGATACGCAGTATTTT | CASSLNTGRASTDTQYF
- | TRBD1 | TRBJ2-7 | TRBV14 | TGTGCCAGCAGCCCCACGGGTGGGACAGGGGCCTACGAGCAGTACTTC | CASSPTGGTGAYEQYF
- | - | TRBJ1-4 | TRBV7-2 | TGTGCCAGCAGCCCCTATTTGACTCGAGAAAAACTGTTTTTT | CASSPYLTREKLFF
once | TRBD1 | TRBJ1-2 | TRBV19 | TGTGCCACCTCACCGGGGACAGGGCTTAACTATGGCTACACCTTC | CATSPGTGLNYGYTF
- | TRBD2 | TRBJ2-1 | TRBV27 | TGTGCCAGCAGTTTATCAACTAGCGGGTTCTCCTACAATGAGCAGTTCTTC | CASSLSTSGFSYNEQFF
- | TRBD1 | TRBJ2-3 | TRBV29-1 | TGCAGCGTTCGAGACAGGGGGCGCGGGACAGATACGCAGTATTTT | CSVRDRGRGTDTQYF
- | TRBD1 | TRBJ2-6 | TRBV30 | TGTGCCTGGACGGACAGGGCCGTCTCATCTGGGGCCAACGTCCTGACTTTC | CAWTDRAVSSGANVLTF
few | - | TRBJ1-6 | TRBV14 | TGTGCCAGCAGCCAAGTAAGGGGGTACTCGATTTATTCACCCCTCCACTTT | CASSQVRGYSIYSPLHF
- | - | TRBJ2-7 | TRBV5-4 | TGTGCCAGCAGCTTCCAGGATCACGAGCAGTACTTC | CASSFQDHEQYF
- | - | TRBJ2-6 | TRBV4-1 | TGCGCCAGCAGCCAAGGAGGCAGGGGAAGGACTGGGGCCAACGTCCTGACTTTC | CASSQGGRGRTGANVLTF
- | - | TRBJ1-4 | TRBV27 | TGTGCCAGCAGGCGGGGGGGGGCTGTCGAAAAACTGTTTTTT | CASRRGGAVEKLFF
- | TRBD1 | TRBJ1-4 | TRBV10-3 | TGTGCCATCAGTGCGGGACAGGGGAATGAAAAACTGTTTTTT | CAISAGQGNEKLFF
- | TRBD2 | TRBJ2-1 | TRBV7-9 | TGTGCCAGCAGCTCACTAGCGGGAGCTAAGAATGAGCAGTTCTTC | CASSSLAGAKNEQFF
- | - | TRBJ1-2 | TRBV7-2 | TGTGCCAGCAGCTCCGCAGGGTATGGCTACACCTTC | CASSSAGYGYTF
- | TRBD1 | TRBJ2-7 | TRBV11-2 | TGTGCCAGCAGCTTAGTACAGGGGGCGCGCGAGCAGTACTTC | CASSLVQGAREQYF
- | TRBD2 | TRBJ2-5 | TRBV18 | TGTGCCAGCTCCCCAACCGGGACTAGCGGGAGAACGGTAGAGACCCAGTACTTC | CASSPTGTSGRTVETQYF
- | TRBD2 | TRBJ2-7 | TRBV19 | TGTGCCAGTACCATAGGTCCGGGGGGACTCTACGAGCAGTACTTC | CASTIGPGGLYEQYF
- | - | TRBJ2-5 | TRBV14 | TGTGCCAGCAGCCTACTTGGGTCAGAGACCCAGTACTTC | CASSLLGSETQYF
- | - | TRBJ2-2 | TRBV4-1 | TGCGCCAGCAGCCAAAGAAACCCCGGGGAGCTGTTTTTT | CASSQRNPGELFF
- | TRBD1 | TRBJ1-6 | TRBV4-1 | TGCGCCAGCAGCTCAGAGACAGGGGGTTCACCCCTCCACTTT | CASSSETGGSPLHF
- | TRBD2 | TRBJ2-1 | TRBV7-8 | TGTGCCAGCAGCATCGGGACTAGCGGGAGGAGCTCCTACAATGAGCAGTTCTTC | CASSIGTSGRSSYNEQFF
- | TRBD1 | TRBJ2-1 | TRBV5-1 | TGCGCCAGCAGCTTGGAAAGTACCAGGGGGAAGTTCTTC | CASSLESTRGKFF
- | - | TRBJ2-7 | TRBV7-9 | TGTGCCAGCAGCTTAGATGGCGCCAGGCCCTACGAGCAGTACTTC | CASSLDGARPYEQYF
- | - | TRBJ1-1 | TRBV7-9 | TGTGCCAGCAGCCCGCAATATGGGGAAGACGGTGAAGCTTTCTTT | CASSPQYGEDGEAFF
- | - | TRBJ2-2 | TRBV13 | TGTGCCAGCAGCTTAACCACAGGGATGCGGACCGGGGAGCTGTTTTTT | CASSLTTGMRTGELFF
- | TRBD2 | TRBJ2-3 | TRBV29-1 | TGCAGCGCACGGACTAGCGGGTTCACAGATACGCAGTATTTT | CSARTSGFTDTQYF
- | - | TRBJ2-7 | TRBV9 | TGTGCCAGCAGCGTAGAGAGGGGCCCCTACGAGCAGTACTTC | CASSVERGPYEQYF
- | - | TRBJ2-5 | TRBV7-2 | TGTGCCAGCAGCTTAGGGCCGGGCCAAGATGGAGAGACCCAGTACTTC | CASSLGPGQDGETQYF
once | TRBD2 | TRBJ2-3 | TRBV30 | TGTGCCTTGGACAGGGGACTAGCGGGAGGACCCAACACAGATACGCAGTATTTT | CALDRGLAGGPNTDTQYF
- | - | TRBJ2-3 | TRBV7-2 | TGTGCCAGCAGCTTAGGCACTTACACAGATACGCAGTATTTT | CASSLGTYTDTQYF
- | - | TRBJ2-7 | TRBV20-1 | TGCAGTGCTCGATCTAGTAACGGGCAGTACTTC | CSARSSNGQYF
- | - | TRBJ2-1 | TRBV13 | TGCGCCAGCAGCCAAGGTGCAGGGCCTTCTCCCAATGAGCAGTTCTTC | CASSQGAGPSPNEQFF
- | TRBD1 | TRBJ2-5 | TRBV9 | TGTGCCAGCAGCGCGTCGACAGGGGGTAGGACCCAGTACTTC | CASSASTGGRTQYF
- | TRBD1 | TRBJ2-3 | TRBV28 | TGTGCCAGCAGTCCTTACAGGGGGCGGACAGATACGCAGTATTTT | CASSPYRGRTDTQYF
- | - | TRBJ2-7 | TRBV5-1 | TGCGCCAGCACCCCGGGGCAAGGCGGCTACTACGAGCAGTACTTC | CASTPGQGGYYEQYF
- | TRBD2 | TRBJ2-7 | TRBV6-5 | TGTGCCAGCAGGGCGGGACTAGCGGGGTCCTACGAGCAGTACTTC | CASRAGLAGSYEQYF
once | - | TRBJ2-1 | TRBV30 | TGTGCCTGGACAGCGGATTTCATGCCCGACAATGAGCAGTTCTTC | CAWTADFMPDNEQFF
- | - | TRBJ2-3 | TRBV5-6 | TGTGCCAGCAGCCCATTTGTGGCGAGGGGGGATACGCAGTATTTT | CASSPFVARGDTQYF
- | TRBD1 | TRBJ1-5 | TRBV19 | TGTGCCAGTAGTGCGACAGGGGGCTGGGGTCAGCCCCAGCATTTT | CASSATGGWGQPQHF
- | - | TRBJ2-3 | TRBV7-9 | TGTGCCAGCAGCTTGAGGTTGACGGGACCCGCAGATACGCAGTATTTT | CASSLRLTGPADTQYF
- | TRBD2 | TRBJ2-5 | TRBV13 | TGTGCCAGCAGGAAGGACGTAGCGGGAGAGACCCAGTACTTC | CASRKDVAGETQYF
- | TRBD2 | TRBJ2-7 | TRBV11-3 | TGTGCCAGCAGCTCGGGGGGGACTAGCGCCTACGAGCAGTACTTC | CASSSGGTSAYEQYF
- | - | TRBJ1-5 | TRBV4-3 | TGCGCCAGCAGCCAAGACCGTGTCCGGGGGGCAAAACAGCCCCAGCATTTT | CASSQDRVRGAKQPQHF
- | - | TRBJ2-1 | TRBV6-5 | TGTGCCAGCAGCCGCACAGGGAGCTCCTACAATGAGCAGTTCTTC | CASSRTGSSYNEQFF
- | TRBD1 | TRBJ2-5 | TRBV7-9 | TGTGCCAGCAGCGAAGACAGGGCTTCAGGCCCAGAGACCCAGTACTTC | CASSEDRASGPETQYF
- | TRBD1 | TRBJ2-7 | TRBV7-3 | TGTGCCAGCAGCTTAGGGCAGGGGGCCTACGAGCAGTACTTC | CASSLGQGAYEQYF
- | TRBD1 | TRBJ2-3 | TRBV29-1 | TGCAGCGTTGGCACGACAGGGGCTACAGATACGCAGTATTTT | CSVGTTGATDTQYF
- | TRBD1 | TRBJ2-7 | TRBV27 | TGTGCCAGCGGGTGGGACAGGGTAAACGAGCAGTACTTC | CASGWDRVNEQYF
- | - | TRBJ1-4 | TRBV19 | TGTGCCACGAGGGCGGTCTTTACAACTAATGAAAAACTGTTTTTT | CATRAVFTTNEKLFF
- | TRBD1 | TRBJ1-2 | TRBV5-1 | TGCGCCAGCAGCCTGGACCCCGGACAGGGGGCGAATGGCTACACCTTC | CASSLDPGQGANGYTF
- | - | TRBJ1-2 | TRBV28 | TGTGCCAGCTTCGCGGGCTGGGGTGGCTACACCTTC | CASFAGWGGYTF
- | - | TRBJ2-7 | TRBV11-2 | TGTGCCAGCAGCTTAATCGCTCAGAAGGGGCCCTACGAGCAGTACTTC | CASSLIAQKGPYEQYF
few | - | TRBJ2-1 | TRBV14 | TGTGCCAGCAGCCAAGGGCGGCCGTCCCGGGGAAATGAGCAGTTCTTC | CASSQGRPSRGNEQFF
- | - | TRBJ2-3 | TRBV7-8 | TGTGCCAGCAGCTTAACCAGGAACACAGATACGCAGTATTTT | CASSLTRNTDTQYF
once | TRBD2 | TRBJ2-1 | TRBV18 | TGTGCCAGCTCACCAACAGCGGGAGGCCGCTATGAGCAGTTCTTC | CASSPTAGGRYEQFF